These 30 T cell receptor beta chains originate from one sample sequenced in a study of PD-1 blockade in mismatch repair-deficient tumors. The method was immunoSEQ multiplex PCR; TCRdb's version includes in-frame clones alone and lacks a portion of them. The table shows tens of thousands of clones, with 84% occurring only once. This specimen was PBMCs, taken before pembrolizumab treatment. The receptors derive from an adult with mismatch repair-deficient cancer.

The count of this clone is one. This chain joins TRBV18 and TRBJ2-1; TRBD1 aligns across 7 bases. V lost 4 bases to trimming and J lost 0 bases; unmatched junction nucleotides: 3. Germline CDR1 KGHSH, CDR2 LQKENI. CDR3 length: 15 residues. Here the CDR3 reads CASSLTGYSYNEQFF. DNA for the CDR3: TGTGCCAGCTCACTGACAGGGTACTCCTACAATGAGCAGTTCTTC.

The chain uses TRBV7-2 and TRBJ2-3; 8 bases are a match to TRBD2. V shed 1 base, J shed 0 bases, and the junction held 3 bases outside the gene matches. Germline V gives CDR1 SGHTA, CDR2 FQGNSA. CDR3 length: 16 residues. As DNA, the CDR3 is TGTGCCAGCAGCTTAGTACTAGCGGCCAGCACAGATACGCAGTATTTT. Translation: CASSLVLAASTDTQYF.

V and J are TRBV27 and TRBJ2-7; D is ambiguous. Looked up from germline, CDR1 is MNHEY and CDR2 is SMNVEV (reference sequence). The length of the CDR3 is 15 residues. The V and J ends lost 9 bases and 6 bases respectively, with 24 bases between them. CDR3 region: CARDGIFLGWAEQYF. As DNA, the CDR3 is TGTGCCAGAGACGGCATCTTCCTTGGGTGGGCCGAGCAGTACTTC.

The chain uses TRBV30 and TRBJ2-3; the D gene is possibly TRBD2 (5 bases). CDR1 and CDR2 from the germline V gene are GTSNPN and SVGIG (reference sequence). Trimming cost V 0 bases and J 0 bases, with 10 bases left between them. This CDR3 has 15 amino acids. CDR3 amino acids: CAWSVRRTSTDTQYF. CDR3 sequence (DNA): TGTGCCTGGAGTGTACGGAGGACTAGCACAGATACGCAGTATTTT.

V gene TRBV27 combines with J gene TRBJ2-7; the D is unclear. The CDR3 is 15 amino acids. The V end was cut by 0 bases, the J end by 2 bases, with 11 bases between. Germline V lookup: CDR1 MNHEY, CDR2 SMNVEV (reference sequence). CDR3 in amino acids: CASSLSGSTTYEQYF. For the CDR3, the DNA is TGTGCCAGCAGTTTATCGGGCTCCACCACCTACGAGCAGTACTTC.

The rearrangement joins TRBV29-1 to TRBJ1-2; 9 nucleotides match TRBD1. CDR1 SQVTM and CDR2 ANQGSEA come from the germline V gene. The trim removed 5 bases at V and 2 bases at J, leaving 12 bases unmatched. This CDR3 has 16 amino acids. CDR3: CSVSPFLQGANYGYTF. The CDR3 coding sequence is TGCAGCGTTTCACCGTTCTTACAGGGGGCCAACTATGGCTACACCTTC.

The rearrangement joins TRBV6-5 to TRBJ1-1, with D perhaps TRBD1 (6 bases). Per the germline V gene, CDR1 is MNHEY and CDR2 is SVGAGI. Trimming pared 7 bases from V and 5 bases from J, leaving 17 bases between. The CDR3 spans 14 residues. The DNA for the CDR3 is TGTGCCAGCACTCGTAGTGGGGGCAGAACTGAAGCTTTCTTT. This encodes CASTRSGGRTEAFF.

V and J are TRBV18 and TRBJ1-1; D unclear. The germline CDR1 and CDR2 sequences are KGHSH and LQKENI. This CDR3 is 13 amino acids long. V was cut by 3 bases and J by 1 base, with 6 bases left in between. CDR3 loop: CASSPSQNTEAFF. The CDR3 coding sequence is TGTGCCAGCTCACCCAGTCAGAACACTGAAGCTTTCTTT.

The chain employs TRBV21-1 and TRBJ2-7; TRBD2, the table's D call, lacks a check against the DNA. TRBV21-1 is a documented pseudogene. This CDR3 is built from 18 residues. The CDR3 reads CASSNLHRTRLAGYEQYF. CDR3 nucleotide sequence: TGTGCCAGCAGCAATCTACACCGAACCAGGCTAGCGGGCTACGAGCAGTACTTC.

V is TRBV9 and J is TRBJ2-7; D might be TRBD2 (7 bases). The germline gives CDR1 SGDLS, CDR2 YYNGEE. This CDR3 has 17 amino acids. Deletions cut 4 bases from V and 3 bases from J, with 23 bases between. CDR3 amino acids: CASSFSRGGHRFYEQYF. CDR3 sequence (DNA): TGTGCCAGCAGCTTCAGTAGGGGGGGACACCGCTTCTACGAGCAGTACTTC.

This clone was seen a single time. The CDR3 sequence is CASSLDGFNYGYTF. CDR3 coding DNA: TGCGCCAGCAGCTTGGACGGGTTTAACTATGGCTACACCTTC. This chain links TRBV5-1 with TRBJ1-2; D unresolved. Per germline, CDR1 SGHRS and CDR2 YFSETQ. This CDR3 is 14 amino acids long. The V end lost 0 bases, the J end lost 1 base, and 7 bases lay between the germline ends.

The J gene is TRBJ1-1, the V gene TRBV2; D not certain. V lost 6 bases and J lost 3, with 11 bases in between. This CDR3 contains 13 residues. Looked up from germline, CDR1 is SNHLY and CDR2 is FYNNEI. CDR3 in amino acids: CASSGEAYTEAFF. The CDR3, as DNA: TGTGCCAGCAGCGGGGAGGCGTACACTGAAGCTTTCTTT.

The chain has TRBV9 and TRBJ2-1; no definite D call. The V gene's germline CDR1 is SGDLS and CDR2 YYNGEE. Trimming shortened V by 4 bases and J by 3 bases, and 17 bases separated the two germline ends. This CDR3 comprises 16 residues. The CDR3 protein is CASSPAVSSFYNEQFF. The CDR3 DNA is TGTGCCAGCAGCCCAGCTGTTAGCAGTTTCTACAATGAGCAGTTCTTC.

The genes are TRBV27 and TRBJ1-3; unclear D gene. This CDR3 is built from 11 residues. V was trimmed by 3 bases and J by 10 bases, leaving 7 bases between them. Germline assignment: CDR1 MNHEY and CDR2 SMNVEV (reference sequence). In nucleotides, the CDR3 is TGTGCCAGCAGTTTTGGCTCGACCATATATTTT. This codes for CASSFGSTIYF.

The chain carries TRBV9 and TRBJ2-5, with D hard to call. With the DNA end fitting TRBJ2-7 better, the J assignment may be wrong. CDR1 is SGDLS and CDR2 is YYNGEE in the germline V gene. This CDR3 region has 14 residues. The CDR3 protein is CASSVEGLWGEQYF. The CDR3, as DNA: TGTGCCAGCAGCGTAGAAGGGTTGTGGGGCGAGCAGTACTTC.

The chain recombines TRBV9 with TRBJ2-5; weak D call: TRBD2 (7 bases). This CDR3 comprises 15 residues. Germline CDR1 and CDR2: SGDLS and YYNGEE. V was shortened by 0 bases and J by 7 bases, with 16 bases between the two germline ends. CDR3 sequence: CASSVGAGAGVTQYF. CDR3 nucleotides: TGTGCCAGCAGCGTAGGGGCGGGGGCAGGGGTGACCCAGTACTTC.

The CDR3 is CASSTEGAAEAFF. The CDR3 nucleotides read TGTGCCAGCTCAACGGAAGGGGCAGCTGAAGCTTTCTTT. This chain links TRBV18 with TRBJ1-1, with D possibly TRBD1 on 5 matching bases. The CDR3 contains 13 residues. Between the trimmed V and J ends, which lost 5 bases and 6 bases, there was a span of 13 bases. From germline, CDR1 is KGHSH and CDR2 LQKENI.

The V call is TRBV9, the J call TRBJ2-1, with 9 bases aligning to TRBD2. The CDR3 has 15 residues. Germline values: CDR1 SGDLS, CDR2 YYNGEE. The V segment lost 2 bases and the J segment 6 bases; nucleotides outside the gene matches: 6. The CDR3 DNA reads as TGTGCCAGCAGCGTGGCTAGCGGGAATATCAATGAGCAGTTCTTC. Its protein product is CASSVASGNINEQFF. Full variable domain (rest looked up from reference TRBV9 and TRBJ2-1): DSGVTQTPKHLITATGQRVTLRCSPRSGDLSVYWYQQSLDQGLQFLIQYYNGEERAKGNILERFSAQQFPDLHSELNLSSLELGDSALYFCASSVASGNINEQFFGPGTRLTVL.

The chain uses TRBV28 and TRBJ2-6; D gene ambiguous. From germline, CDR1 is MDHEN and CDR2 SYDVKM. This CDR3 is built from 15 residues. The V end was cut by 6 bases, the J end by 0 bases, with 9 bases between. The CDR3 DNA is TGTGCCAGCAGCGTGAGACACTCTGGGGCCAACGTCCTGACTTTC. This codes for CASSVRHSGANVLTF.

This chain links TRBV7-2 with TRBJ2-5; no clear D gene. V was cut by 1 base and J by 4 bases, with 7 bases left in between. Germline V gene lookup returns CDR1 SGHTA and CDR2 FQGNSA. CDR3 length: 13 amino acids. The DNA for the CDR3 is TGTGCCAGCAGCTTAGAGCCTGCAGAGACCCAGTACTTC. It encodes CASSLEPAETQYF.

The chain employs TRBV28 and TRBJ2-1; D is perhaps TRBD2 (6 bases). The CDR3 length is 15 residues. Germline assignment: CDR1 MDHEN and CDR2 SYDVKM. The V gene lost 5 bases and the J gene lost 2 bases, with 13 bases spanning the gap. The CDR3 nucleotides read TGTGCCAGCAGTCGAAGGTGGGGGGCCTACAATGAGCAGTTCTTC. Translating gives CASSRRWGAYNEQFF.

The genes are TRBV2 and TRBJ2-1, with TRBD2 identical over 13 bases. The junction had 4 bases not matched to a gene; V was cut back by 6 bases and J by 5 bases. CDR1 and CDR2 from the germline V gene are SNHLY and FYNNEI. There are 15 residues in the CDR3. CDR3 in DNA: TGTGCCAGCAGGGGGACTAGCGGGAACAACAATGAGCAGTTCTTC. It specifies CASRGTSGNNNEQFF.

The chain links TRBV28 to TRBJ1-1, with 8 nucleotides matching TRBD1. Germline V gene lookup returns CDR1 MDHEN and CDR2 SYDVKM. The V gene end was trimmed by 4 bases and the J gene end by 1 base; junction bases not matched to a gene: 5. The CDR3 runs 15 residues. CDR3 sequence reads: CASSSPGGRNTEAFF. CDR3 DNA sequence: TGTGCCAGCAGTTCACCAGGGGGCCGGAACACTGAAGCTTTCTTT.

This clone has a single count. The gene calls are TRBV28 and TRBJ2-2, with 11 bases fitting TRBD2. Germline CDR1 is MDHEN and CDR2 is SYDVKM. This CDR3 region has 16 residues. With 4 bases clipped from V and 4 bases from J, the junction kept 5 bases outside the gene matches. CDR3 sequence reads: CASSSWTSGFTGELFF. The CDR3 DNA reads TGTGCCAGCAGTTCATGGACTAGCGGGTTCACCGGGGAGCTGTTTTTT.

Here the CDR3 reads CAAKGLLTRREQYF. The CDR3 DNA follows: TGTGCCGCAAAAGGACTGTTAACTCGGCGAGAGCAGTACTTC. The chain employs TRBV7-2 and TRBJ2-7; a weak D match, TRBD2 (5 bases). The CDR3 is made up of 14 amino acids. V was clipped by 11 bases and J by 7 bases, with 24 bases between them. In germline, CDR1 is SGHTA, CDR2 FQGNSA.

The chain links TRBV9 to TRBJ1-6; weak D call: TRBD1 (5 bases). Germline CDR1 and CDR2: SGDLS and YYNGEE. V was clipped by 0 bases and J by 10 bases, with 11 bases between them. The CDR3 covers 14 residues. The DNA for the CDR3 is TGTGCCAGCAGCGTAGACAGGACCTACTCACCCCTCCACTTT. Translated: CASSVDRTYSPLHF.

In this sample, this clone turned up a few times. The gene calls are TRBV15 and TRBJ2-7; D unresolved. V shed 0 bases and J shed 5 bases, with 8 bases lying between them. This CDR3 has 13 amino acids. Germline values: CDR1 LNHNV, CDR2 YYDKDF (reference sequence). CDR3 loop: CATSRDPSHEQYF. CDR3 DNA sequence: TGTGCCACCAGCAGAGATCCCAGTCACGAGCAGTACTTC.

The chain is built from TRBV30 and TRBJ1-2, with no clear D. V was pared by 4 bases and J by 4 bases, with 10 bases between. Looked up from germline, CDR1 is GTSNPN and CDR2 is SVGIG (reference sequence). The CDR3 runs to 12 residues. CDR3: CAWMVGIYGYTF. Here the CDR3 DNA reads TGTGCCTGGATGGTGGGCATCTATGGCTACACCTTC. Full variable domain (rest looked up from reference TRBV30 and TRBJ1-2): SQTIHQWPATLVQPVGSPLSLECTVEGTSNPNLYWYRQAAGRGLQLLFYSVGIGQISSEVPQNLSASRPQDRQFILSSKKLLLSDSGFYLCAWMVGIYGYTFGSGTRLTVV.

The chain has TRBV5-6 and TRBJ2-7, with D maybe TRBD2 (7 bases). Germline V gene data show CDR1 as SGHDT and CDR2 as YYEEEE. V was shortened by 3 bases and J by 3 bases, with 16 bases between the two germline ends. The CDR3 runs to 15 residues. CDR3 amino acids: CASSWGGAGDYEQYF. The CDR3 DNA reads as TGTGCCAGCAGCTGGGGGGGTGCAGGGGACTACGAGCAGTACTTC. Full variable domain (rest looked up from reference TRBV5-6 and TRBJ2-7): DAGVTQSPTHLIKTRGQQVTLRCSPKSGHDTVSWYQQALGQGPQFIFQYYEEEERQRGNFPDRFSGHQFPNYSSELNVNALLLGDSALYLCASSWGGAGDYEQYFGPGTRLTVT.

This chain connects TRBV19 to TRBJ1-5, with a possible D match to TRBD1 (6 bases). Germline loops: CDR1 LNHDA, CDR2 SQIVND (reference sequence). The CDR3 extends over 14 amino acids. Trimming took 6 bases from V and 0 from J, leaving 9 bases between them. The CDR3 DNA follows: TGTGCCAGTAGATTGGGGGCTAGCAATCAGCCCCAGCATTTT. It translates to CASRLGASNQPQHF. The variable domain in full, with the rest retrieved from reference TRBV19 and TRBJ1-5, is DGGITQSPKYLFRKEGQNVTLSCEQNLNHDAMYWYRQDPGQGLRLIYYSQIVNDFQKGDIAEGYSVSREKKESFPLTVTSAQKNPTAFYLCASRLGASNQPQHFGDGTRLSIL.